This T cell receptor (beta chain) derives from a study of cytomegalovirus exposure and HLA in healthy donors listed by TCRdb under 2017. Some background on the complete study: An earlier analysis of roughly 500 of the donors reported 250 to 300 Gb of sequence data and around 120 million unique TCR beta sequences from some 180 million T cells. An earlier analysis of several hundred of the donors used high-throughput TCR beta sequencing to judge whether each TCR beta V gene segment behaved as functional or pseudogenic. On average, around 240,000 unique TCR beta nucleotide sequences were sequenced per donor among some 430 genotyped donors of the cohort, with roughly 18% of those sequences being non-productive. A later analysis re-examined previously published TCR beta repertoires from more than 550 donors and added high-resolution HLA genotyping to investigate patterns of TCR occurrence. The study aimed to test whether signatures of past pathogen exposure could be identified by cataloging public T cell receptors. HLA typing covered class I and class II loci at four-digit resolution. Rather than drawing on any new phenotypic data, the later analysis identified candidate immune exposures from TCR beta sequences and the way those sequences occurred across donors. High-throughput TCR immunosequencing, statistical association of individual TCRs with disease status, and machine learning were combined to predict cytomegalovirus infection status. About 5 DR-DQ haplotypes were handled as single units for association and clustering, since linkage in the cohort was strong. Besides the first cohort of approximately 670 subjects, a separate validation cohort made up of 90 to 150 different subjects was used. Alongside the repertoire data, information on donor age, sex, ethnicity and CMV serostatus was compiled. Typing coverage varied by locus: roughly 620-640 donors for A, B, C, DRB1 and DQB1; 522 for DQA1; some 610 for DPA1; some 470 for DPB1. The study used immunosequencing to profile the T cell repertoires of 666 subjects and linked those repertoires to cytomegalovirus serostatus. The genetic ancestry cluster associated with self-reported Caucasian donors included 70% to 85% of the approximately 430 genotyped donors. In a later genetic analysis, genome-wide SNP genotypes for about 65% of the 666 donors were used, and that subset was treated as a discovery cohort. Every repertoire in the discovery cohort had been generated on one and the same sequencing platform. An early release that covered more than 550 HLA-typed donors contained approximately 290 gigabases of sequencing data and tens of millions of unique TCR sequences.

The paper as a whole reports these results and caveats: The 87-base-pair reads could not distinguish some IMGT-functional V segments, including TRBV6-2 and TRBV6-3, so those segments were excluded. Because HLA typing was missing for some donors at each locus, association tests included only the typed subset. At a false discovery rate of 0.05, a later analysis linked some 17,000 TCR beta sequences to specific HLA alleles. A further reported finding was that TCR beta sequences accurately predicted the HLA-A and HLA-B alleles for most subjects in the first cohort. Only TCR beta chains were sequenced in this cohort, and the absence of alpha or paired-chain data limited detectable features. Most TCR sequences were observed very rarely across donors, whereas some public TCRs were present in many individuals. Sequencing depth was assumed to be roughly uniform across donors in the presence/absence analyses, though that assumption may not hold. Three of the identified cytomegalovirus-associated TCR beta chains were confirmed in vitro to be specific for cytomegalovirus antigens. Strong co-occurrence of HLA alleles, especially DR and DQ, made assigning TCR associations to individual alleles difficult. CMV serostatus was the only immune exposure information available for the cohort. The classifier was reported to diagnose cytomegalovirus status with high specificity and sensitivity in both the original cohort and the validation cohort. Compared with equally common non-associated chains, HLA-associated TCR beta chains in a later analysis were more clonally expanded and had lower generation probabilities. The authors suggested that the approach could potentially be extended to other disease states and immunological phenotypes. Correlated functional status among segregating V segments might be attributable to linkage disequilibrium, but an unknown experimental factor could not be ruled out. A total of 150 to 200 TCR beta chains were listed by the study as associated with cytomegalovirus. Around 16 rarely observed V segments, including chromosome 9 orphons, were excluded from the earlier analysis of several hundred of the donors because counts were too low. An earlier analysis of 450 to 750 of the donors showed that most TCR beta V segments appeared in productive rearrangements either about 87% or about 30% of the time, which broadly matched IMGT annotations. A later genetic analysis associated a missense DCLRE1C variant with V-gene and J-gene trimming of TCR beta chains, and an independent cohort replicated the association. The sequencing pipeline was judged likely to have produced a cluster of highly shared sequence variants as a technical artifact. In a later analysis, several top co-occurrence clusters were reported to appear linked to parvovirus B19, influenza, CMV and Epstein-Barr virus. In a later analysis, most CMV-associated TCR beta chains were found to appear HLA-restricted, with HLA associations seemingly driven largely by CMV exposure. According to a later analysis, TCR association rates differed among HLA loci, with DRB1 alleles showing the most associated TCRs and HLA-C alleles showing the fewest. According to a later genetic analysis, donors in an Asian-associated ancestry cluster had fewer N-insertions in productive TCRs than the approximately 710-donor mean.

The cohort comprised more than 550 healthy bone marrow donors. At the time of sampling, all cohort members were nominally healthy, though unrecorded immune exposures were likely present. The donor was CMV seronegative and belonged to the group of approximately 320 seronegative cohort members. A peripheral blood sample was collected from each donor, and TCR beta sequencing was performed on peripheral blood mononuclear cells. The Qiagen DNeasy Blood Extraction Kit was used to extract genomic DNA from the blood cell samples. Trimming removed 3 bases from V and 0 bases from J; the gene matches leave 14 bases unexplained. The germline V gene specifies KGHSH as CDR1 and LQKENI as CDR2. The cysteine opens and the phenylalanine closes a CDR3 of 20 amino acids. The read is trimmed to its CDR3 DNA, 60 bases read in frame from base 1. Library generation was performed with the immunoSEQ multiplex PCR assay. For the multiplex PCR, a mixture combining 60 forward primers for TCR Vbeta segments and 13 reverse primers for TCR Jbeta segments was used. The CDR3 region of rearranged TCR beta genes was amplified from genomic DNA by a multiplex PCR assay. The Illumina HiSeq System was used to sequence the amplified TCR beta libraries as 87-base-pair reads. The source study handled its data this way. A later analysis tallied around 80 million unique TCR beta chains across the approximately 670 repertoires, and approximately 9.9 million of those chains were shared by two or more donors. Raw reads were error-corrected and collapsed into unique sequences by a nearest-neighbor algorithm in which closely related sequences were merged to remove PCR and sequencing errors. To assign V, D and J gene segments, CDR3 sequences were aligned to IMGT reference sequences. For a sequence to be retained, a match of at least six nucleotides to both a V gene segment and a J gene segment was required. Rearrangements were called productive when the CDR3 lacked stop codons and stayed in frame with V and J; all others were non-productive. CDR3 was defined by IMGT convention, running from the second conserved V-encoded cysteine to the conserved J-encoded phenylalanine. Sequences without an unambiguous match to a single V gene segment were excluded from the earlier analysis of 500 to 700 of the donors. An earlier analysis of 587 of the donors called V segments functional above 56.7% productive rearrangements and segregating when the between-donor standard deviation exceeded 5%. To diagnose cytomegalovirus status from the catalog of TCR beta chain sequences, a statistical classification framework was built. In a later analysis, TCR nucleotide sequences were compared against IMGT/GENE-DB human TR gene sequences so that V and J genes could be assigned. In a later analysis, CDR3 sequences and most-parsimonious VDJ recombination scenarios were assigned using the TCRdist pipeline. In a later analysis, each TCR beta chain was defined by its CDR3 amino acid sequence together with its V-gene family, and reads lacking a unique V-gene family were excluded. In a later analysis, fewer than 650 highly shared, low-generation-probability nucleotide sequences were removed to address suspected cross-contamination and a sequencing artifact. In a later analysis, a clonal expansion index for each public chain was calculated from normalized within-repertoire ranks of inferred template counts. In a later analysis, generation probabilities were computed with a VDJ recombination model fitted to out-of-frame rearrangements, and the resulting probabilities were checked against IGoR. A later analysis scored TCR-TCR, TCR-HLA and TCR-CMV co-occurrence with hypergeometric tests, applying a repertoire-size bias correction to TCR pairs. To estimate false discovery rates, a later analysis permuted the HLA or CMV assignments 20 times. In a later analysis, co-occurring TCRs were grouped using DBSCAN, and TCRdist sequence similarity was added for clustering within HLA-allele-positive subsets. Repertoires with fewer than 30,000 or more than 120,000 public chains were left out of co-occurrence clustering, as were about 5 repertoires with anomalous nucleotide sharing. As stored in TCRdb, this immuneACCESS dataset retains in-frame rearrangements with V and J assigned. A fraction of the clones does not appear; measured against another copy, unresolved V genes explain less than half of the discrepancy, and the remainder lacks a known reason. The DNA was the basis for D and trimming; V, J and clone size are from that table. Within this sample are hundreds of thousands of clones, with more than 85% of them counted one time only. Of the sample, approximately 1% falls within the top ten clones.

Of note for this clone: This clone's antigen is unknown. Base qualities were left out, and no much larger clone turns up one base away.

What was sequenced was PBMCs. The source is a woman under 30 in good health and CMV-seronegative. Here the chain combines TRBV18 and TRBJ2-6, and TRBD1 aligns with 7 junction nucleotides. At the DNA level, the sequence is TGTGCCAGCTCACCGGAATCGGACAGGATTTACTTCTCTGGGGCCAACGTCCTGACTTTC. It translates to CASSPESDRIYFSGANVLTF.